This T cell receptor (beta chain) was sequenced during a study of T cell responses to AZD1222 COVID-19 vaccine. Note on this clone: What it binds is not known.

Germline V gene lookup returns CDR1 WNHNN and CDR2 SYGVQD (reference sequence). The CDR3 is 15 residues long. Trimming cost V 4 bases and J 4 bases, with 16 bases left between them. Study-level points and caveats: Spike-specific TCR breadth and depth rose after two AZD1222 doses. In the spike-specific TCR repertoire, nearly half reportedly target unmutated variant regions. Sampled repertoires all dated from after the peak T cell response.

Method: immunoSEQ multiplex PCR; TCRdb's copy keeps in-frame clones and lacks some. The profile covers tens of thousands of clones, with under 90% appearing a single time and about 14% taken by the ten largest. This TCR was recovered from an adult who received the AZD1222 COVID-19 vaccine. The rearrangement uses TRBV10-1 and TRBJ1-1, with D perhaps TRBD1 (5 bases). Sample: peripheral blood, taken 28 days after the second AZD1222 dose. In DNA form, the CDR3 reads TGCGCCAGCAGTGCCGTGATCAGGGAAGGCACTGAAGCTTTCTTT. Its protein product is CASSAVIREGTEAFF.